What follows are 26 T cell receptor beta chains derived from one specimen sequenced in a study of radiation and T cells in renal cell carcinoma. Specified time point: blood 2 weeks post-SBRT. Treatment meaning: 15 Gy SBRT to primary tumor, nephrectomy 4 weeks later. Sequenced by immunoSEQ multiplex PCR; TCRdb stores in-frame clones only, minus some. This repertoire shows some 120,000 clones, approximately 85% found once; its top ten account for 5.8%. The sample here was blood, taken from a patient whose treatment included radiotherapy and nephrectomy. The receptor source for this set is a man aged 45-65 years with renal cell carcinoma.

The chain has TRBV5-1 and TRBJ2-7, with a tentative D call TRBD2 (6 bases). This CDR3 contains 12 residues. Trimming pared 7 bases from V and 7 bases from J, leaving 15 bases between. Germline V gene data show CDR1 as SGHRS and CDR2 as YFSETQ. As DNA, the CDR3 is TGCGCCAGCCGCCGGGACTTTGAGGAGCAGTACTTC. Translation gives CASRRDFEEQYF. The variable domain in full, with the rest retrieved from reference TRBV5-1 and TRBJ2-7, is KAGVTQTPRYLIKTRGQQVTLSCSPISGHRSVSWYQQTPGQGLQFLFEYFSETQRNKGNFPGRFSGRQFSNSRSEMNVSTLELGDSALYLCASRRDFEEQYFGPGTRLTVT.

The chain carries TRBV6-1 and TRBJ2-3; D not resolved. The CDR3 consists of 14 residues. Per the germline V gene, CDR1 is MNHNS and CDR2 is SASEGT. V was trimmed by 1 base and J by 2 bases, leaving 7 bases between them. The CDR3 DNA follows: TGTGCCAGCAGTGAAGTCCCCACCACAGATACGCAGTATTTT. Translating it yields CASSEVPTTDTQYF.

The chain joins TRBV5-5 to TRBJ2-2; TRBD1 matches 7 bases. The CDR3 sequence is 15 residues long. The V gene's germline CDR1 is SGHKS and CDR2 YYEKEE (reference sequence). The V segment lost 4 bases and the J segment 6 bases; nucleotides outside the gene matches: 9. CDR3 in amino acids: CASSHEGAISGELFF. CDR3 in DNA: TGTGCCAGCAGCCACGAGGGGGCGATTTCCGGGGAGCTGTTTTTT.

The V gene is TRBV5-8, the J gene TRBJ2-5; 14 positions match TRBD2. The V gene end was trimmed by 4 bases and the J gene end by 11 bases; junction bases not matched to a gene: 10. Germline assignment: CDR1 SGHTS and CDR2 YDEGEE. This CDR3 region has 15 residues. CDR3 amino acids: CASSALAGLAGDQYF. DNA for the CDR3: TGTGCCAGCAGCGCCTTAGCGGGACTAGCGGGAGATCAGTACTTC.

The chain carries TRBV5-5 and TRBJ1-6; a possible D gene is TRBD1 (6 bases). From germline, CDR1 is SGHKS and CDR2 YYEKEE (reference sequence). V dropped 4 bases and J dropped 5 bases, with 13 bases sitting between them. The CDR3 length is 15 residues. The CDR3 DNA is TGTGCCAGCAGCCGACAGGACGGAGATAATTCACCCCTCCACTTT. Encoded protein: CASSRQDGDNSPLHF.

This clone showed up just a few times. The chain combines TRBV28 with TRBJ1-2; 7 bases are a match to TRBD1. The V gene end was trimmed by 5 bases and the J gene end by 4 bases; junction bases not matched to a gene: 7. The CDR3 contains 14 residues. The germline gives CDR1 MDHEN, CDR2 SYDVKM. CDR3 in amino acids: CASSQTTGAYGYTF. CDR3 bases: TGTGCCAGCAGTCAAACCACAGGGGCCTATGGCTACACCTTC.

This chain connects TRBV10-3 to TRBJ2-3, with 10 bases fitting TRBD2. The germline gives CDR1 ENHRY, CDR2 SYGVKD. The CDR3 totals 13 residues. V was clipped by 10 bases and J by 4 bases; unmatched bases: 5. DNA of the CDR3: TGTGCCACCCATAGCGGGAGGCCAGATACGCAGTATTTT. This translates into CATHSGRPDTQYF.

The V call is TRBV18, the J call TRBJ1-1, with a tentative D call TRBD1 (6 bases). This CDR3 contains 13 residues. V was cut by 3 bases and J by 5 bases, with 10 bases left in between. Germline V gene lookup returns CDR1 KGHSH and CDR2 LQKENI. For the CDR3, the DNA is TGTGCCAGCTCACCTCTACAGGGTACTGAAGCTTTCTTT. Its protein product is CASSPLQGTEAFF.

This clone has a single count. This sequence joins TRBV6-1 and TRBJ1-4; the match to TRBD1 covers 9 bases. V trimming: 5 bases; J trimming: 7 bases; junction bases outside the gene matches: 8. Germline CDR1 reads MNHNS; CDR2 reads SASEGT. This CDR3 has 15 amino acids. For the CDR3, the DNA is TGTGCCAGCAGTCTATACAGGGGGCAAGGTGAAAAACTGTTTTTT. Protein: CASSLYRGQGEKLFF.

The gene calls are TRBV7-9 and TRBJ2-7, with TRBD2 as a possible D gene (5 bases). The germline CDR1 and CDR2 sequences are SEHNR and FQNEAQ (reference sequence). V dropped 5 bases and J dropped 2 bases, with 13 bases sitting between them. This CDR3 region has 14 residues. Here the CDR3 DNA reads TGTGCCAGCAGCCTACGGACGGGGACCTACGAGCAGTACTTC. Translation gives CASSLRTGTYEQYF.

This rearrangement joins TRBV6-5 to TRBJ1-1; D uncertain. The CDR3 loop spans 13 amino acids. The ends were cut back, 3 bases at V and 6 bases at J, with 11 bases in the middle. CDR1 and CDR2 from the germline V gene are MNHEY and SVGAGI. CDR3 loop: CASSYSGLAEAFF. The CDR3 region has the DNA TGTGCCAGCAGTTATTCGGGTCTGGCTGAAGCTTTCTTT.

V and J are TRBV10-3 and TRBJ1-1, with D uncertain. The CDR3 has 12 residues. Germline V gene sequence: CDR1 ENHRY, CDR2 SYGVKD. Between the trimmed V and J ends, which lost 4 bases and 10 bases, there was a span of 13 bases. For the CDR3, the DNA is TGTGCCATCAGTGGTCAGGATGTTGGAGCTTTCTTT. The encoded protein is CAISGQDVGAFF.

The chain combines TRBV7-9 with TRBJ2-4; TRBD2 might be the D (5 bases). V lost 1 base to trimming and J lost 6 bases, with 13 bases between them. The CDR3 runs to 15 residues. Germline V gene lookup returns CDR1 SEHNR and CDR2 FQNEAQ (reference sequence). The CDR3: CASSLGGHGRNIQYF. Here the CDR3 DNA reads TGTGCCAGCAGCTTAGGAGGGCATGGGAGAAACATTCAGTACTTC.

The chain recombines TRBV9 with TRBJ2-1, with unresolved D. Germline CDR1 SGDLS, CDR2 YYNGEE. The V end lost 6 bases, the J end lost 0 bases, and 7 bases lay between the germline ends. CDR3 length: 13 residues. This CDR3 reads CASNHSSYNEQFF. CDR3 nucleotides: TGTGCCAGCAACCACAGCTCCTACAATGAGCAGTTCTTC.

This chain links TRBV14 with TRBJ1-4; a weak D match, TRBD1 (5 bases). V lost 3 bases and J 2 bases, leaving 10 bases between the germline ends. Germline V lookup: CDR1 SGHDN, CDR2 FVKESK. This CDR3 region has 15 residues. This chain's CDR3 is CASSQTGPTNEKLFF. CDR3 coding DNA: TGTGCCAGCAGCCAGACGGGGCCGACTAATGAAAAACTGTTTTTT.

V is TRBV6-6 and J is TRBJ1-2; D unclear. V was trimmed by 7 bases and J by 8 bases, leaving 11 bases between them. Germline CDR1 MNHNY, CDR2 SVGAGI (reference sequence). This CDR3 is built from 11 residues. The CDR3 DNA reads TGTGCCAGCACGTTCCTCTGGGGCTACACCTTC. Encoded protein: CASTFLWGYTF.

The rearrangement links TRBV19 to TRBJ2-5, with D maybe TRBD2 (5 bases). V lost 3 bases, J lost 2 bases, and 7 bases lay in between. The CDR3 spans 13 residues. Germline CDR1 and CDR2: LNHDA and SQIVND (reference sequence). CDR3 in DNA: TGTGCCAGTAGTATCCGGGGACAAGAGACCCAGTACTTC. Its protein is CASSIRGQETQYF. The variable domain in full, completed from reference TRBV19 and TRBJ2-5, reads DGGITQSPKYLFRKEGQNVTLSCEQNLNHDAMYWYRQDPGQGLRLIYYSQIVNDFQKGDIAEGYSVSREKKESFPLTVTSAQKNPTAFYLCASSIRGQETQYFGPGTRLLVL.

The chain recombines TRBV30 with TRBJ2-4, with 7 positions matching TRBD2. Germline V gene sequence: CDR1 GTSNPN, CDR2 SVGIG (reference sequence). This CDR3 has 16 amino acids. V lost 3 bases, J lost 1 base, and 9 bases stayed unmatched. The CDR3: CAWSRGREVAKNIQYF. Written as DNA, the CDR3 is TGTGCCTGGAGCCGGGGGAGGGAAGTCGCCAAAAACATTCAGTACTTC.

This clone was detected only once. V is TRBV19 and J is TRBJ2-1, with D perhaps assigned TRBD1 or TRBD2 (5 bases each). V lost 4 bases and J lost 0, with 10 bases in between. Germline loops: CDR1 LNHDA, CDR2 SQIVND (reference sequence). The CDR3 covers 15 residues. The CDR3 sequence: CASSTTGGSYNEQFF. For the CDR3, the DNA is TGTGCCAGTAGTACCACAGGAGGCTCCTACAATGAGCAGTTCTTC.

This clone has just one count. This chain uses TRBV30 with TRBJ1-5; no clear D gene. This CDR3 region has 13 residues. Germline V lookup: CDR1 GTSNPN, CDR2 SVGIG (reference sequence). V was cut by 2 bases and J by 6 bases, with 11 bases left in between. CDR3 protein: CAWSNTGRQPQHF. CDR3 DNA sequence: TGTGCCTGGAGTAATACCGGGCGTCAGCCCCAGCATTTT.

As DNA, the CDR3 is TGCGCCAGCAGCCCGGGGGTTTTTGACACTGAAGCTTTCTTT. Translation gives CASSPGVFDTEAFF. The rearrangement joins TRBV4-3 to TRBJ1-1; maybe TRBD1 (5 bases). This CDR3 region has 14 residues. Germline V lookup: CDR1 LGHNA, CDR2 YSLEER. The ends were cut back, 4 bases at V and 3 bases at J, with 12 bases in the middle.

The chain joins TRBV5-1 to TRBJ2-3; TRBD2 might be the D (6 bases). V was trimmed by 0 bases and J by 5 bases, leaving 13 bases between them. The CDR3 is made up of 15 amino acids. CDR1 SGHRS and CDR2 YFSETQ come from the germline V gene. CDR3 sequence (DNA): TGCGCCAGCAGCTTGGGTCTCGGGGGTGGAGATACGCAGTATTTT. This codes for CASSLGLGGGDTQYF.

The gene calls are TRBV6-5 and TRBJ2-1; 8 nucleotides align to TRBD2. This CDR3 comprises 16 residues. CDR1 is MNHEY and CDR2 is SVGAGI in the germline V gene. Trimming removed 2 bases from V and 4 bases from J; junction bases left unmatched: 7. The CDR3 region has the DNA TGTGCCAGCAGTTACCAATCCGGGGGGGGTTACAATGAGCAGTTCTTC. Translating it yields CASSYQSGGGYNEQFF.

The CDR3 region is CASSLDRGYGYTF. In DNA form, the CDR3 reads TGTGCCAGCAGCTTAGATAGAGGGTATGGCTACACCTTC. This rearrangement joins TRBV7-2 to TRBJ1-2, with D uncertain. Germline V gives CDR1 SGHTA, CDR2 FQGNSA. The length of the CDR3 is 13 residues. The V and J ends lost 1 base and 5 bases respectively, with 8 bases between them. The whole variable domain, filled in from reference TRBV7-2 and TRBJ1-2, reads GAGVSQSPSNKVTEKGKDVELRCDPISGHTALYWYRQSLGQGLEFLIYFQGNSAPDKSGLPSDRFSAERTGGSVSTLTIQRTQQEDSAVYLCASSLDRGYGYTFGSGTRLTVV.

The chain is built from TRBV6-4 and TRBJ2-2; no clear D gene. There are 14 residues in the CDR3. V gave up 5 bases and J gave up 0 bases, with 7 bases separating them. Germline V gene lookup returns CDR1 MRHNA and CDR2 SNTAGT. This chain's CDR3 is CASSSEPNTGELFF. The DNA of the CDR3 is TGTGCCAGCAGTTCGGAACCGAACACCGGGGAGCTGTTTTTT.

A few counts support this clone. The chain uses TRBV2 and TRBJ2-2, with a weak D call TRBD2 (6 bases). The germline gives CDR1 SNHLY, CDR2 FYNNEI. V shed 1 base and J shed 5 bases, with 11 bases lying between them. This CDR3 spans 15 amino acids. CDR3 in amino acids: CASSEGLARTGELFF. DNA for the CDR3: TGTGCCAGCAGTGAAGGGCTAGCGCGAACCGGGGAGCTGTTTTTT.